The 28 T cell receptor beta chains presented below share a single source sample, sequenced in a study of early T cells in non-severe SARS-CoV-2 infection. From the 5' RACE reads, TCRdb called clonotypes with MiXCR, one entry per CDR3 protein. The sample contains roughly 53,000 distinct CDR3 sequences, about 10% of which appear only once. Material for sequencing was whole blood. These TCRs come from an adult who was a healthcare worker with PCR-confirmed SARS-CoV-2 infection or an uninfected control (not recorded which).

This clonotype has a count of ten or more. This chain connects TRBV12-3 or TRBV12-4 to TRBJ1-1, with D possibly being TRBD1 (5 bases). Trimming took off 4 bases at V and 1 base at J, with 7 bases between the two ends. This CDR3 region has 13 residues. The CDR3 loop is CASSSQANTEAFF. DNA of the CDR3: TGTGCCAGCAGTTCACAGGCGAACACTGAAGCTTTCTTT.

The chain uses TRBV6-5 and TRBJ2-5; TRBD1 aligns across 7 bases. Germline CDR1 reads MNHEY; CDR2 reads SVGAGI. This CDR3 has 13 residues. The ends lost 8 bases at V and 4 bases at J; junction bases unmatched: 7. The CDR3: CASLRGLGETQYF. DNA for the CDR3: TGTGCCAGCCTTAGGGGGCTCGGAGAGACCCAGTACTTC.

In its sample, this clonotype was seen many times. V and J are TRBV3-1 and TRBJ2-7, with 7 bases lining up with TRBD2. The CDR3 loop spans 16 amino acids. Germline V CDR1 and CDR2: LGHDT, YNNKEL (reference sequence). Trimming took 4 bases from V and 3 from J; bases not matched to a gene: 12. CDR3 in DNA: TGTGCCAGCAGCCTTGACACCGGGACTACGATCTACGAGCAGTACTTC. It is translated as CASSLDTGTTIYEQYF.

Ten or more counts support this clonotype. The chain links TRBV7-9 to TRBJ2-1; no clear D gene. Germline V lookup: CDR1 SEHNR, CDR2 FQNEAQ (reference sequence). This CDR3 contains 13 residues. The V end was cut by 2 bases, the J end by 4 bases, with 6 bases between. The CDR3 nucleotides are TGTGCCAGCAGCTTACAACAGTACAATGAGCAGTTCTTC. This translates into CASSLQQYNEQFF.

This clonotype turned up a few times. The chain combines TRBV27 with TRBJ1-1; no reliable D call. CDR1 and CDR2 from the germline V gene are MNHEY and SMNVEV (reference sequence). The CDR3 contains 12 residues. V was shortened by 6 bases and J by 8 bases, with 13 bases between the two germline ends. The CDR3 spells CASRRIGKEAFF. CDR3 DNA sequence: TGTGCCAGCAGAAGGATTGGGAAAGAAGCTTTCTTT.

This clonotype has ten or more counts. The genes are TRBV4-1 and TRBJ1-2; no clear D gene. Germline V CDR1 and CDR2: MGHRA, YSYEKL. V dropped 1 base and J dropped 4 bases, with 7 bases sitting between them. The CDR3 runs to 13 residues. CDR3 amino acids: CASSQGGRYGYTF. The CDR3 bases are TGCGCCAGCAGCCAAGGAGGACGCTATGGCTACACCTTC.

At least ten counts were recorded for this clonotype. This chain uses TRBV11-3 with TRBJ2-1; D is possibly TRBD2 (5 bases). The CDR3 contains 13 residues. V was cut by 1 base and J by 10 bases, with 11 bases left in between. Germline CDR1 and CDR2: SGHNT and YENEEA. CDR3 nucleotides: TGTGCCAGCAGCTTAGCTGTAGCGAGGGAGCAGTTCTTC. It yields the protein CASSLAVAREQFF.

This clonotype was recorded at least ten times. This CDR3 reads CASSLAIMTGGFFADTQYF. The CDR3 nucleotides are TGTGCCAGCAGCTTAGCGATTATGACAGGGGGCTTTTTTGCAGATACGCAGTATTTT. The chain joins TRBV11-2 to TRBJ2-3, with 10 bases matching TRBD1. The CDR3 totals 19 residues. V was clipped by 1 base and J by 4 bases; unmatched bases: 14. Germline-derived CDR1 and CDR2 are SGHAT and FQNNGV. Variable domain in full (rest from reference TRBV11-2 and TRBJ2-3): EAGVAQSPRYKIIEKRQSVAFWCNPISGHATLYWYQQILGQGPKLLIQFQNNGVVDDSQLPKDRFSAERLKGVDSTLKIQPAKLEDSAVYLCASSLAIMTGGFFADTQYFGPGTRLTVL.

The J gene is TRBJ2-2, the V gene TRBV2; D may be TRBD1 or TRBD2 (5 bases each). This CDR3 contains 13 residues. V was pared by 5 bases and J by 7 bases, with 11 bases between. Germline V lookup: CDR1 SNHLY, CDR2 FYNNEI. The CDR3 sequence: CASSQEGYGELFF. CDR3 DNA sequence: TGTGCCAGCAGTCAAGAGGGGTACGGGGAGCTGTTTTTT. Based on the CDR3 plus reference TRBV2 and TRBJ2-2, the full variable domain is EPEVTQTPSHQVTQMGQEVILRCVPISNHLYFYWYRQILGQKVEFLVSFYNNEISEKSEIFDDQFSVERPDGSNFTLKIRSTKLEDSAMYFCASSQEGYGELFFGEGSRLTVL.

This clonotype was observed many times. CDR3 in amino acids: CASSRRLAGVKGGSTDTQYF. The CDR3 coding sequence is TGTGCCAGCAGCCGTAGACTAGCGGGGGTTAAGGGTGGAAGCACAGATACGCAGTATTTT. The chain is built from TRBV7-6 and TRBJ2-3, with 12 positions matching TRBD2. The junction had 15 bases not matched to a gene; V was cut back by 5 bases and J by 0 bases. The CDR3 totals 20 residues. Germline CDR1 SGHVS, CDR2 FNYEAQ.

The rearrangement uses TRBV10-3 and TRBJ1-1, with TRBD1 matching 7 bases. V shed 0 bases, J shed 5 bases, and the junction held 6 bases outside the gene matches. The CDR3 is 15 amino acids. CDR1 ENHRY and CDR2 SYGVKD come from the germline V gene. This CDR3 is CAISESRGLGTEAFF. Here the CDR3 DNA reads TGTGCCATCAGTGAGTCGAGGGGGCTGGGAACTGAAGCTTTCTTT.

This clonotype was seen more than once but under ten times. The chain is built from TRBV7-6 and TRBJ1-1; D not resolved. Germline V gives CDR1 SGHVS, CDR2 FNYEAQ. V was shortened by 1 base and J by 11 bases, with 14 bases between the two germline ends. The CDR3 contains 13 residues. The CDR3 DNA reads TGTGCCAGCAGCTTAGAACTGGAGGGATATGCTTTCTTT. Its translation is CASSLELEGYAFF.

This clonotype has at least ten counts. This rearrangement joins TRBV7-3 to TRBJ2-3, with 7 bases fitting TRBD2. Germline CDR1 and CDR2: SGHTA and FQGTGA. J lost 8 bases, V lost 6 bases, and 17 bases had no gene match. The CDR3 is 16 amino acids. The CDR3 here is CASSQLAAQAGGTQYF. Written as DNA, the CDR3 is TGTGCCAGCAGTCAGCTAGCGGCCCAGGCTGGGGGTACGCAGTATTTT.

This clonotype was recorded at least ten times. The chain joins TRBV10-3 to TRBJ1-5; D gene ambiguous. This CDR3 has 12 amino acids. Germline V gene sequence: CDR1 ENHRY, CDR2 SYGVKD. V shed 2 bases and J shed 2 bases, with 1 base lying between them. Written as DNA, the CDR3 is TGTGCCATCAGTGAGGGCAATCAGCCCCAGCATTTT. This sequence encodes CAISEGNQPQHF.

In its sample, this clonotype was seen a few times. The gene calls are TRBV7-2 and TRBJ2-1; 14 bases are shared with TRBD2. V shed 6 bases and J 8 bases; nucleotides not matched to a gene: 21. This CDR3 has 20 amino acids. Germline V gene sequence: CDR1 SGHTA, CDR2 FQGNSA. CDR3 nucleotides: TGTGCCAGCAGTTCTCCTATCGGGACTAGCGGGAGAAGCGTTCTCTATGAGCAGTTCTTC. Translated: CASSSPIGTSGRSVLYEQFF.

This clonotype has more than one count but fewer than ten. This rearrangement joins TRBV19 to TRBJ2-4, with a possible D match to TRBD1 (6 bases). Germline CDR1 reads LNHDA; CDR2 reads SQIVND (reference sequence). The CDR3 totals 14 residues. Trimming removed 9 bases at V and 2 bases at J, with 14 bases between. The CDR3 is CASNRRGTKNIQYF. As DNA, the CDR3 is TGTGCCAGCAATCGAAGGGGGACCAAAAACATTCAGTACTTC.

CDR3 amino acids: CATTPGQGGYEQYF. DNA of the CDR3: TGTGCCACCACGCCGGGACAGGGCGGCTACGAGCAGTACTTC. This chain connects TRBV24-1 to TRBJ2-7, with 9 nucleotides matching TRBD1. Trimming cost V 8 bases and J 3 bases; bases outside gene matches: 7. This CDR3 spans 14 amino acids. The germline gives CDR1 KGHDR, CDR2 SFDVKD.

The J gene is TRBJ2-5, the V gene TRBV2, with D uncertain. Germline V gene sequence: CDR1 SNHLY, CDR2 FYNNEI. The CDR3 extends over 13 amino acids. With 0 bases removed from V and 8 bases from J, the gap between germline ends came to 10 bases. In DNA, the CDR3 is TGTGCCAGCAGTGAAGCGCTGGAAGCAACCCAGTACTTC. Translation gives CASSEALEATQYF.

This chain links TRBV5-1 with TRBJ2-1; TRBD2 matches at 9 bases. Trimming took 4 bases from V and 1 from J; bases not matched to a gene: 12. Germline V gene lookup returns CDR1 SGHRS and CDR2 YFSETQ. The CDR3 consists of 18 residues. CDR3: CASSPRVSGGISYNEQFF. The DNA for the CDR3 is TGCGCCAGCAGCCCCCGGGTTAGCGGGGGAATTTCCTACAATGAGCAGTTCTTC.

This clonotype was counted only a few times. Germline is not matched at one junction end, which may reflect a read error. CDR3 coding DNA: TGTGCCAGCAGCTTAGTACAGAACCTCTTAAATCAGCCCCGGCATTTT. This codes for CASSLVQNLLNQPRHF. The chain carries TRBV7-8 and TRBJ1-5; no reliable D call. Germline CDR1 reads SGHVS; CDR2 reads FQNEAQ. The CDR3 sequence is 16 residues long. Supplemented by reference TRBV7-8 and TRBJ1-5, the full variable domain reads GAGVSQSPRYKVAKRGQDVALRCDPISGHVSLFWYQQALGQGPEFLTYFQNEAQLDKSGLPSDRFFAERPEGSVSTLKIQRTQQEDSAVYLCASSLVQNLLNQPRHFGDGTRLSIL.

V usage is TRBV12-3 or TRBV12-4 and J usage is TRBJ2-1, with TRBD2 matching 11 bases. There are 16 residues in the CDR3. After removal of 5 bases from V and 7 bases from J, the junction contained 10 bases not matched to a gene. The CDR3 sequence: CASSGNSGGAMNEQFF. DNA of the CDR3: TGTGCCAGCAGTGGGAATAGCGGGGGGGCCATGAATGAGCAGTTCTTC.

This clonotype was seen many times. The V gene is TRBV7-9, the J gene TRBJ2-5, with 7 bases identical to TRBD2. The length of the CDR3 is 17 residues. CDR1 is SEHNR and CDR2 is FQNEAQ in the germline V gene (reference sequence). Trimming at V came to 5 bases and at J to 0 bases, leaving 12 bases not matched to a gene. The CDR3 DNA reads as TGTGCCAGCAGCCCCCCCCGGGCGGGGGACTACCAAGAGACCCAGTACTTC. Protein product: CASSPPRAGDYQETQYF.

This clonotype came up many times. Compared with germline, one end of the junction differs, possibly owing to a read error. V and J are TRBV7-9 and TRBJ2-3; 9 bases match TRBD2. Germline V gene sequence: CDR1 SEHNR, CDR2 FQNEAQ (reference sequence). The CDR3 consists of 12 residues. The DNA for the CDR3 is TGTGCCAGCAGCTTTAGCGGGGGAACCCTGCATTTT. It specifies CASSFSGGTLHF.

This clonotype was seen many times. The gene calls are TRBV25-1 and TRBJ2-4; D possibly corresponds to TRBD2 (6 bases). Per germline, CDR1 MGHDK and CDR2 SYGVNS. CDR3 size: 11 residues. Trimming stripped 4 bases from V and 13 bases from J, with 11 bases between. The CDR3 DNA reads TGTGCCAGCAGTGCCCTAGCGTTGCAGTACTTC. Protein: CASSALALQYF.

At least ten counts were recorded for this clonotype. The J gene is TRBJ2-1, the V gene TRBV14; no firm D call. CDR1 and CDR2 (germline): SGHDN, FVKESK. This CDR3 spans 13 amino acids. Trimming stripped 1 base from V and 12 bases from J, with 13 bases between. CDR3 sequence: CASSQVGAWWQFF. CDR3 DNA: TGTGCCAGCAGCCAAGTTGGTGCCTGGTGGCAGTTCTTC.

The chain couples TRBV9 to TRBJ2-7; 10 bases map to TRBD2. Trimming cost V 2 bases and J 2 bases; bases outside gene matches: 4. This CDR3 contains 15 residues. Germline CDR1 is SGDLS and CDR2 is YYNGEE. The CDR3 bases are TGTGCCAGCAGCGTCGGACTAGCGGAGACCTACGAGCAGTACTTC. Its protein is CASSVGLAETYEQYF.

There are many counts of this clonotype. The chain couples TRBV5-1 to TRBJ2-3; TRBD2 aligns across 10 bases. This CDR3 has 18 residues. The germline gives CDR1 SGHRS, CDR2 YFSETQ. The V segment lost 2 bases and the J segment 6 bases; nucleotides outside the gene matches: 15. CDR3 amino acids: CASSFITSGTRTGDTQYF. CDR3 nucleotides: TGCGCCAGCAGCTTCATTACTAGCGGGACGAGGACGGGGGATACGCAGTATTTT.

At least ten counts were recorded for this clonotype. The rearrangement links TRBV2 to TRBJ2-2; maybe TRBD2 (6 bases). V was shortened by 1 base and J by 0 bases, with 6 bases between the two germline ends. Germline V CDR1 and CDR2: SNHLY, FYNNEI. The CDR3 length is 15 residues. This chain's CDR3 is CASSEGTTNTGELFF. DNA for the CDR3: TGTGCCAGCAGTGAAGGGACTACGAACACCGGGGAGCTGTTTTTT.